A single sample is the source of the 28 T cell receptor beta chains below, sequenced in a study of response to subunit inactivated influenza vaccine. TCRdb processed the RT-PCR reads anew with MiXCR; each CDR3 protein has one entry. The sample contains about 540,000 distinct CDR3 sequences, around a quarter of which appear only once. The same data also contributed to another study, on T cells expressing NK-cell markers. That paper notes: Researchers built TCR beta cDNA using 5'RACE template switching with UMIs.

The specimen comprised CD4+ T cells sorted from PBMCs, sampled about 13 days after vaccination. The receptors were sampled from a man in his fifties or sixties who received an inactivated influenza vaccine.

This clonotype turned up a few times. J is TRBJ2-7 and V is TRBV4-3; D is possibly TRBD2 (5 bases). The CDR3 totals 14 residues. V was trimmed by 0 bases and J by 4 bases, leaving 10 bases between them. CDR1 and CDR2 (germline): LGHNA, YSLEER. CDR3 protein: CASSQDRRVYEQYF. DNA for the CDR3: TGCGCCAGCAGCCAAGATCGGCGGGTGTACGAGCAGTACTTC.

This clonotype was counted only a few times. This sequence joins TRBV20-1 and TRBJ2-1; D ambiguous. The CDR3 sequence is 12 residues long. Germline V gene data show CDR1 as DFQATT and CDR2 as SNEGSKA (reference sequence). V gave up 5 bases and J gave up 3 bases, with 8 bases separating them. The CDR3 spells CSAPPNYNEQFF. DNA of the CDR3: TGCAGTGCTCCCCCAAACTACAATGAGCAGTTCTTC.

This clonotype has a handful of counts. The CDR3: CASSLERETEAFF. CDR3 nucleotide sequence: TGTGCCAGCAGCTTAGAGCGCGAGACTGAAGCTTTCTTT. The chain links TRBV7-2 to TRBJ1-1, with D unclear. CDR3 length: 13 residues. V shed 1 base and J shed 5 bases, with 8 bases lying between them. Germline values: CDR1 SGHTA, CDR2 FQGNSA.

The chain uses TRBV6-1 and TRBJ2-3, with D possibly TRBD1 on 6 matching bases. V lost 8 bases to trimming and J lost 3 bases, with 15 bases between them. CDR1 is MNHNS, CDR2 SASEGT, per germline. This CDR3 has 14 amino acids. The DNA for the CDR3 is TGTGCCAGCGGCAGGGGAGTTGGAACAGATACGCAGTATTTT. Encoded protein: CASGRGVGTDTQYF.

The chain uses TRBV6-4 and TRBJ1-5, with D possibly TRBD1 on 5 matching bases. Deletions cut 3 bases from V and 5 bases from J, with 8 bases between. Germline V CDR1 and CDR2: MRHNA, SNTAGT. The CDR3 extends over 13 amino acids. For the CDR3, the DNA is TGTGCCAGCAGTGAACAGGCAGATCAGCCCCAGCATTTT. Its translation is CASSEQADQPQHF.

The CDR3, as DNA: TGTGCCACCAGCTCCTCTCCTCAGGGGCGAGAAGCTTTCTTT. This codes for CATSSSPQGREAFF. The rearrangement links TRBV15 to TRBJ1-1; a possible D gene is TRBD1 (6 bases). V lost 5 bases, J lost 8 bases, and 18 bases lay in between. This CDR3 region has 14 residues. Looked up from germline, CDR1 is LNHNV and CDR2 is YYDKDF (reference sequence).

This chain connects TRBV29-1 to TRBJ2-1, with D perhaps TRBD2 (6 bases). V was cut by 6 bases and J by 8 bases, with 17 bases left in between. CDR3 length: 13 residues. CDR1 is SQVTM, CDR2 ANQGSEA, per germline. Written as DNA, the CDR3 is TGCAGCGTACGGGAGACTAGTATCGATGAGCAGTTCTTC. Translated: CSVRETSIDEQFF.

This clonotype has only a few counts. The chain has TRBV7-2 and TRBJ2-1, with TRBD2 as a possible D gene (6 bases). Trimming left V 3 bases short and J 10 bases short, with 10 bases between. The CDR3 is made up of 12 amino acids. The germline gives CDR1 SGHTA, CDR2 FQGNSA. The DNA of the CDR3 is TGTGCCAGCAGCTTTAGACTAGAAGAGCAGTTCTTC. Encoded protein: CASSFRLEEQFF.

This clonotype has more than one count but fewer than ten. V gene TRBV15 combines with J gene TRBJ2-3; TRBD2 agrees at 10 bases. CDR1 is LNHNV, CDR2 YYDKDF, per germline (reference sequence). V was clipped by 0 bases and J by 1 base; unmatched bases: 7. This CDR3 has 18 amino acids. DNA of the CDR3: TGTGCCACCAGCAGAGAAAAACTAGCGGGGATCCGCACAGATACGCAGTATTTT. Translated, it gives CATSREKLAGIRTDTQYF.

The rearrangement joins TRBV6-5 to TRBJ1-6; unclear D gene. CDR3 size: 14 residues. The ends were cut back, 2 bases at V and 7 bases at J, with 9 bases in the middle. Germline-derived CDR1 and CDR2 are MNHEY and SVGAGI. The CDR3 region is CASSYGPVNSPLHF. The CDR3 nucleotides are TGTGCCAGCAGTTACGGGCCCGTGAATTCACCCCTCCACTTT.

This clonotype has only a few counts. The V and J genes are TRBV5-1 and TRBJ2-1; TRBD2 agrees at 9 bases. The CDR3 sequence is 17 residues long. Germline CDR1 and CDR2: SGHRS and YFSETQ. J gave up 5 bases and V 4 bases, and 13 bases lay outside the gene matches. The CDR3 DNA reads TGCGCCAGCAGCCCGATCATGGCGGGAGGGCCTAACAATGAGCAGTTCTTC. Amino acids: CASSPIMAGGPNNEQFF. The variable domain in full, with the rest retrieved from reference TRBV5-1 and TRBJ2-1, is KAGVTQTPRYLIKTRGQQVTLSCSPISGHRSVSWYQQTPGQGLQFLFEYFSETQRNKGNFPGRFSGRQFSNSRSEMNVSTLELGDSALYLCASSPIMAGGPNNEQFFGPGTRLTVL.

This clonotype was observed a handful of times. The chain joins TRBV12-3 or TRBV12-4 to TRBJ2-7, with D unresolved. The CDR3 is 14 residues long. V shed 3 bases and J shed 1 base, with 10 bases lying between them. In DNA, the CDR3 is TGTGCCAGCAGTTTTGATGGAGATTCCTACGAGCAGTACTTC. Translated: CASSFDGDSYEQYF.

The chain links TRBV20-1 to TRBJ2-5, with D unclear. This CDR3 has 12 amino acids. Trimming took off 6 bases at V and 5 bases at J, with 13 bases between the two ends. CDR1 DFQATT and CDR2 SNEGSKA come from the germline V gene (reference sequence). The CDR3, as DNA: TGCAGTGCCCCCTCCCCCGGGGAGACCCAGTACTTC. This sequence encodes CSAPSPGETQYF.

This clonotype was found many times. The V and J genes are TRBV6-1 and TRBJ2-2; 8 bases align to TRBD2. The CDR3 spans 16 residues. With V trimmed by 6 bases and J by 6 bases, 12 bases remained unmatched. From germline, CDR1 is MNHNS and CDR2 SASEGT. CDR3 nucleotides: TGTGCCAGCAGAACGGGTCGGGGGGGCCTATCCGGGGAGCTGTTTTTT. Protein product: CASRTGRGGLSGELFF.

The V call is TRBV12-3 or TRBV12-4, the J call TRBJ1-2; the match to TRBD1 covers 8 bases. CDR3 length: 16 residues. Trimming took 4 bases from V and 0 from J; bases not matched to a gene: 7. CDR3 loop: CASSSRDRSANYGYTF. DNA of the CDR3: TGTGCCAGCAGTTCCCGGGACAGGTCCGCTAACTATGGCTACACCTTC.

The chain links TRBV6-2 or TRBV6-3 to TRBJ1-1; the D is unclear. Trimming shortened V by 3 bases and J by 0 bases, and 14 bases separated the two germline ends. The CDR3 covers 16 residues. Per germline, CDR1 MNHEY and CDR2 SVGEGT. This CDR3 reads CASSYGRASLNTEAFF. The CDR3 DNA is TGTGCCAGCAGTTATGGTAGAGCAAGTCTGAACACTGAAGCTTTCTTT.

In this sample, this clonotype turned up a few times. The DNA is omitted, as the CDR3 cannot be located on it reliably, and the CDR3 follows TCRdb's listing. The V gene is TRBV6-6, the J gene TRBJ2-5; the table assigns TRBD2, which was not confirmed against the DNA. Per germline, CDR1 MNHNY and CDR2 SVGAGI (reference sequence). The CDR3 is 13 amino acids long, termini counted. CDR3 sequence: CASSTSGGETQYF.

The CDR3 DNA reads as TGTGCCAGCGGTCGGACAGGGAGCTACGAGCAGTACTTC. Its translation is CASGRTGSYEQYF. This sequence joins TRBV6-1 and TRBJ2-7; 8 nucleotides agree with TRBD1. The CDR3 covers 13 residues. V trimming: 8 bases; J trimming: 3 bases; junction bases outside the gene matches: 6. Germline-derived CDR1 and CDR2 are MNHNS and SASEGT.

This clonotype came up a few times. The chain recombines TRBV25-1 with TRBJ2-5; D call uncertain. Germline lookup yields CDR1 MGHDK and CDR2 SYGVNS. This CDR3 comprises 13 residues. Deletions cut 3 bases from V and 5 bases from J, with 10 bases between. The CDR3 loop is CASSDSPLETQYF. CDR3 bases: TGTGCCAGCAGTGATTCCCCGCTGGAGACCCAGTACTTC. The full variable domain, with the rest looked up from reference TRBV25-1 and TRBJ2-5, is EADIYQTPRYLVIGTGKKITLECSQTMGHDKMYWYQQDPGMELHLIHYSYGVNSTEKGDLSSESTVSRIRTEHFPLTLESARPSHTSQYLCASSDSPLETQYFGPGTRLLVL.

J is TRBJ2-1 and V is TRBV28; 7 bases are shared with TRBD1. V gave up 2 bases and J gave up 3 bases; unmatched junction bases: 7. The V gene's germline CDR1 is MDHEN and CDR2 SYDVKM. The CDR3 consists of 16 residues. The CDR3 reads CASSLLDRASYNEQFF. The CDR3 DNA sequence: TGTGCCAGCAGTTTACTAGACAGGGCGAGCTACAATGAGCAGTTCTTC.

The chain is built from TRBV20-1 and TRBJ2-3, with 13 bases fitting TRBD2. V dropped 4 bases and J dropped 4; count of bases not matched to a gene: 5. The CDR3 contains 15 residues. CDR1 DFQATT and CDR2 SNEGSKA come from the germline V gene (reference sequence). As DNA, the CDR3 is TGCAGTGCTATCCGGACTAGCGGGGGTTCAGATACGCAGTATTTT. Protein sequence: CSAIRTSGGSDTQYF.

This clonotype was found many times. The chain employs TRBV7-2 and TRBJ2-1, with D perhaps TRBD1 or TRBD2 (5 bases each). Trimming removed 5 bases at V and 5 bases at J, with 13 bases between. The CDR3 runs 14 residues. Germline lookup yields CDR1 SGHTA and CDR2 FQGNSA. The CDR3 nucleotides are TGTGCCAGCAGCCCCCGGGACCGGGACAATGAGCAGTTCTTC. It codes for CASSPRDRDNEQFF.

Of note for this clonotype: Sequence at one end of the junction differs from germline and may be a read error. V is TRBV4-3 and J is TRBJ1-5; D not resolved. Germline lookup yields CDR1 LGHNA and CDR2 YSLEER. CDR3 length equals 15 residues. The CDR3 region is CTSSQGGFSNQPQHF. The CDR3 DNA reads TGCACCAGCAGCCAAGGAGGATTTAGCAATCAGCCCCAGCATTTT.

The CDR3 bases are TGTGCCAGCAGCTTAGAAGCGGGAAGAAGAGAGCAGTACTTC. Residues: CASSLEAGRREQYF. The chain carries TRBV11-2 and TRBJ2-7, with 7 bases that match TRBD2. This CDR3 has 14 residues. Germline V CDR1 and CDR2: SGHAT, FQNNGV. V lost 0 bases, J lost 7 bases, and 6 bases stayed unmatched.

This clonotype was seen more than once but under ten times. CDR3 sequence (DNA): TGCAGCGTTGAATCAACAGGAACTAGCGGGATTAGCACAGATACGCAGTATTTT. Protein: CSVESTGTSGISTDTQYF. The chain is built from TRBV29-1 and TRBJ2-3, with 10 nucleotides matching TRBD2. In germline, CDR1 is SQVTM, CDR2 ANQGSEA. CDR3 length: 18 residues. After removal of 2 bases from V and 0 bases from J, the junction contained 11 bases not matched to a gene.

This clonotype was counted a few times. The chain combines TRBV7-3 with TRBJ1-6; 7 nucleotides agree with TRBD1. Per germline, CDR1 SGHTA and CDR2 FQGTGA. The CDR3 loop spans 14 amino acids. V trimming: 3 bases; J trimming: 8 bases; junction bases outside the gene matches: 4. In DNA, the CDR3 is TGTGCCAGCAGCTTCGGCAGGGGGGATTCACCCCTCCACTTT. It specifies CASSFGRGDSPLHF.

This clonotype has a handful of counts. The V and J genes are TRBV20-1 and TRBJ2-1; D gene uncertain. V was pared by 5 bases and J by 7 bases, with 9 bases between. The CDR3 loop spans 11 amino acids. Germline CDR1 reads DFQATT; CDR2 reads SNEGSKA (reference sequence). The CDR3 nucleotides read TGCAGTGCTGTGCCGACTAATGAGCAGTTCTTC. The encoded protein is CSAVPTNEQFF.

The V gene is TRBV4-1, the J gene TRBJ2-7; D gene unclear. Germline CDR1 is MGHRA and CDR2 is YSYEKL. The CDR3 runs to 16 residues. Trimming took off 0 bases at V and 6 bases at J, with 18 bases between the two ends. The CDR3 loop is CASSQDNPGRTPEQYF. Here the CDR3 DNA reads TGCGCCAGCAGCCAAGATAATCCAGGCAGAACACCCGAGCAGTACTTC.